The T cell receptor beta chain described here comes from a study of radiotherapy plus CTLA-4 blockade in lung cancer. Study information: There were objective responses in 18% of patients, and over 30% had disease control. Notes on the study in general: Radiotherapy was combined with ipilimumab, and tumor-derived TCR clones then expanded in blood. Among reported predictors of response, early blood T cell clone dynamics with interferon-beta performed best.

Clones were read by immunoSEQ multiplex PCR, and TCRdb kept only the in-frame ones, dropping some. The sample has approximately 99,000 clones, about 91% seen once. The V gene's germline CDR1 is SGHTS and CDR2 YDEGEE. V was cut by 3 bases and J by 4 bases, with 7 bases left in between. The CDR3 is 12 amino acids. Concerning this clone itself: Its antigen remains unidentified.

The sample consisted of peripheral blood, taken from a patient treated with radiotherapy plus ipilimumab. This receptor was taken from a human donor with non-small cell lung cancer that progressed on radiotherapy plus ipilimumab. The J gene is TRBJ1-2, the V gene TRBV5-8, with unresolved D. The DNA of the CDR3 is TGTGCCAGCAGCTCCTTAGGCTATGGCTACACCTTC. This sequence encodes CASSSLGYGYTF. The whole variable domain, remainder taken from reference TRBV5-8 and TRBJ1-2, is EAGVTQSPTHLIKTRGQQATLRCSPISGHTSVYWYQQALGLGLQFLLWYDEGEERNRGNFPPRFSGRQFPNYSSELNVNALELEDSALYLCASSSLGYGYTFGSGTRLTVV.